This is a list of T cell receptor beta chains from one sample in a study of blood T cell repertoires in COVID-19. The repertoire was sequenced with immunoSEQ multiplex PCR; TCRdb's copy has only in-frame clones and lacks some. The sample shows about 39,000 clones, roughly 77% of them seen only once. What was sequenced was peripheral blood. All receptors derive from a man aged 80 or over with acute or convalescent COVID-19. Both conserved end residues are part of each CDR3. The order of the fields is V gene, clone size, D gene, J gene, CDR3 protein, CDR3 DNA. The D gene is left open where the match is weak. For some rows the clone size is stated as once, few or many, or as a class when expanded; others skip it.

v_gene: TRBV7-3; abundance: NA; d_gene: NA; j_gene: TRBJ1-4; CDR3aa: CASARRINEKLFF; CDR3nt: TGTGCCAGCGCTCGGCGGATTAATGAAAAACTGTTTTTT
v_gene: TRBV6-1; abundance: NA; d_gene: NA; j_gene: TRBJ1-2; CDR3aa: CASSEAGDGYTF; CDR3nt: TGTGCCAGCAGTGAAGCGGGAGATGGCTACACCTTC
v_gene: TRBV5-1; abundance: NA; d_gene: TRBD2; j_gene: TRBJ2-3; CDR3aa: CASSLALADTDTQYF; CDR3nt: TGCGCCAGCAGCTTGGCCCTAGCGGACACAGATACGCAGTATTTT
v_gene: TRBV28; abundance: NA; d_gene: TRBD2; j_gene: TRBJ2-6; CDR3aa: CASSREGVWGANVLTF; CDR3nt: TGTGCCAGCAGCAGGGAGGGTGTGTGGGGGGCCAACGTCCTGACTTTC
v_gene: TRBV21-1; abundance: few; d_gene: NA; j_gene: TRBJ2-7; CDR3aa: CASRHNPGWWTASPCYEQYF; CDR3nt: TGTGCCAGCAGACATAACCCAGGCTGGTGGACAGCGAGTCCTTGCTACGAGCAGTACTTC
v_gene: TRBV19; abundance: NA; d_gene: NA; j_gene: TRBJ2-4; CDR3aa: CASSSPGQINIQYF; CDR3nt: TGTGCCAGTAGTAGCCCGGGACAAATAAACATTCAGTACTTC
v_gene: TRBV7-8; abundance: NA; d_gene: NA; j_gene: TRBJ1-1; CDR3aa: CASSYRDMNTEAFF; CDR3nt: TGTGCCAGCAGCTATCGGGACATGAACACTGAAGCTTTCTTT
v_gene: TRBV24-1; abundance: NA; d_gene: NA; j_gene: TRBJ1-6; CDR3aa: CATSKEVNSPLHF; CDR3nt: TGTGCCACCAGCAAGGAGGTGAATTCACCCCTCCACTTT
v_gene: TRBV18; abundance: NA; d_gene: TRBD1; j_gene: TRBJ1-6; CDR3aa: CASSPRDRGSPLHF; CDR3nt: TGTGCCAGCTCACCCAGGGACAGGGGGTCACCCCTCCACTTT
v_gene: TRBV2; abundance: NA; d_gene: TRBD2; j_gene: TRBJ2-1; CDR3aa: CASSGLAGESEQFF; CDR3nt: TGTGCCAGCAGTGGACTAGCGGGGGAAAGTGAGCAGTTCTTC
v_gene: TRBV9; abundance: few; d_gene: TRBD1; j_gene: TRBJ1-1; CDR3aa: CASSFGQGSTEAFF; CDR3nt: TGTGCCAGCAGTTTCGGACAGGGTAGTACTGAAGCTTTCTTT
v_gene: TRBV7-9; abundance: once; d_gene: TRBD2; j_gene: TRBJ2-1; CDR3aa: CASSLSSGGAYEQFF; CDR3nt: TGTGCCAGCAGCTTATCTAGCGGGGGGGCCTATGAGCAGTTCTTC
v_gene: TRBV28; abundance: NA; d_gene: NA; j_gene: TRBJ1-2; CDR3aa: CASIQDSNYGYTF; CDR3nt: TGTGCCAGCATTCAAGACAGTAACTATGGCTACACCTTC
v_gene: TRBV2; abundance: once; d_gene: NA; j_gene: TRBJ1-5; CDR3aa: CASIRRSNSNQPQHF; CDR3nt: TGTGCCAGCATTCGACGGAGTAATAGCAATCAGCCCCAGCATTTT
v_gene: TRBV28; abundance: NA; d_gene: TRBD2; j_gene: TRBJ2-5; CDR3aa: CASKESGRMGETQYF; CDR3nt: TGTGCCAGCAAGGAAAGCGGGAGGATGGGAGAGACCCAGTACTTC
v_gene: TRBV19; abundance: NA; d_gene: NA; j_gene: TRBJ2-3; CDR3aa: CASYGGPPGDTQYF; CDR3nt: TGTGCCAGTTACGGGGGGCCCCCGGGAGATACGCAGTATTTT
v_gene: TRBV4-2; abundance: NA; d_gene: NA; j_gene: TRBJ2-3; CDR3aa: CASSQAGTDTQYF; CDR3nt: TGTGCCAGCAGCCAAGCCGGGACAGATACGCAGTATTTT
v_gene: TRBV28; abundance: few; d_gene: TRBD1; j_gene: TRBJ1-1; CDR3aa: CASSKDRAEETF; CDR3nt: TGTGCCAGCAGCAAGGACAGGGCTGAAGAAACCTTT
v_gene: TRBV7-9; abundance: few; d_gene: NA; j_gene: TRBJ1-1; CDR3aa: CASSQADGTWAFF; CDR3nt: TGTGCCAGCAGCCAAGCGGACGGCACTTGGGCTTTCTTT
v_gene: TRBV7-3; abundance: NA; d_gene: NA; j_gene: TRBJ2-1; CDR3aa: CASSLSPQGGYNEQFF; CDR3nt: TGTGCCAGCAGCTTAAGTCCCCAGGGGGGATACAATGAGCAGTTCTTC
v_gene: TRBV6-1; abundance: NA; d_gene: NA; j_gene: TRBJ2-1; CDR3aa: CASSKGPLALRYNEQFF; CDR3nt: TGTGCCAGCAGTAAAGGCCCCCTAGCGTTGCGGTACAATGAGCAGTTCTTC
v_gene: TRBV7-6; abundance: NA; d_gene: TRBD2; j_gene: TRBJ2-2; CDR3aa: CASSALAGESTGELFF; CDR3nt: TGTGCCAGCAGCGCACTAGCGGGGGAGAGTACCGGGGAGCTGTTTTTT
v_gene: TRBV11-2; abundance: once; d_gene: NA; j_gene: TRBJ2-5; CDR3aa: CASSLDLQETQYF; CDR3nt: TGTGCCAGCAGCTTAGACCTCCAAGAGACCCAGTACTTC
v_gene: TRBV5-1; abundance: NA; d_gene: TRBD1; j_gene: TRBJ1-6; CDR3aa: CASSLGQAGSSYNSPLHF; CDR3nt: TGCGCCAGCAGCCTCGGACAGGCTGGGAGCTCCTATAATTCACCCCTCCACTTT
v_gene: TRBV2; abundance: NA; d_gene: TRBD2; j_gene: TRBJ2-3; CDR3aa: CASSERGITSGGSYDTQYF; CDR3nt: TGTGCCAGCAGTGAAAGAGGGATAACTAGCGGGGGGTCCTACGATACGCAGTATTTT
v_gene: TRBV29-1; abundance: NA; d_gene: NA; j_gene: TRBJ2-5; CDR3aa: CSVDLGSLQETQYF; CDR3nt: TGCAGCGTTGATTTGGGTAGCTTACAAGAGACCCAGTACTTC